This T cell receptor (beta chain) was identified during a study of cytomegalovirus exposure and HLA in healthy donors. Primers for the PCR totalled 60 Vbeta and 13 Jbeta. Method: immunoSEQ multiplex PCR; TCRdb's copy keeps in-frame clones and lacks some. The sample holds roughly 75,000 clones. J gave up 10 bases and V 5 bases, and 7 bases lay outside the gene matches. Germline loops: CDR1 WNHNN, CDR2 SYGVQD (reference sequence). This CDR3 is built from 12 residues. The clonotype comes from a man aged 35-49 years in good health and CMV-seronegative. The specimen sequenced was PBMCs. The chain is built from TRBV10-1 and TRBJ1-1, with TRBD1 identical over 7 bases. CDR3 region: CASSRQGSGAFF. For the CDR3, the DNA is TGCGCCAGCAGTCGACAGGGATCCGGAGCTTTCTTT.